The 26 T cell receptor beta chains below come from one sample, sequenced in a study of blood T cell repertoires in COVID-19. Sequenced by immunoSEQ multiplex PCR; TCRdb stores in-frame clones only, minus some. The sample holds roughly 70,000 clones, around 82% seen once. Material: peripheral blood. Receptors were obtained from a human donor in a cohort sampled during active COVID-19.

This rearrangement joins TRBV10-3 to TRBJ2-1; D is perhaps TRBD1 (5 bases). The CDR3 loop spans 16 amino acids. Trimming pared 0 bases from V and 9 bases from J, leaving 18 bases between. In germline, CDR1 is ENHRY, CDR2 SYGVKD. The CDR3 region is CAISESEQVGVVEQFF. The CDR3 coding sequence is TGTGCCATCAGTGAGTCGGAACAGGTAGGCGTTGTTGAGCAGTTCTTC.

V is TRBV12-3 or TRBV12-4 and J is TRBJ1-1; 8 bases fit TRBD1. The V segment lost 3 bases and the J segment 7 bases; nucleotides outside the gene matches: 4. This CDR3 comprises 13 residues. The CDR3 coding sequence is TGTGCCAGCAGTTTTCCAGGGGGCATTGAAGCTTTCTTT. Its protein is CASSFPGGIEAFF.

This clone was observed a single time. Mismatch with germline at one junction end may stem from a read error. The chain employs TRBV9 and TRBJ2-1; 9 nucleotides agree with TRBD1. The CDR3 runs 13 residues. The germline V gene has CDR1 SGDLS and CDR2 YYNGEE. CDR3 sequence: CASSVTGTGLGLF. As DNA, the CDR3 is TGTGCCAGCAGCGTTACCGGGACAGGGCTTGGCCTCTTC.

This clone has a single count. DNA of the CDR3: TGTGCCAGCAGCGTAGCTCCCACAGGGGGTACCACCGGGGAGCTGTTTTTT. Residues: CASSVAPTGGTTGELFF. The chain uses TRBV9 and TRBJ2-2; 8 positions match TRBD1. Per germline, CDR1 SGDLS and CDR2 YYNGEE. This CDR3 has 17 amino acids. The junction had 8 bases not matched to a gene; V was cut back by 0 bases and J by 4 bases.

The chain carries TRBV18 and TRBJ1-4, with D unresolved. This CDR3 has 14 amino acids. Germline CDR1 and CDR2: KGHSH and LQKENI. V was pared by 2 bases and J by 6 bases, with 10 bases between. CDR3 nucleotides: TGTGCCAGCTCACCAACACAGACCCATGAAAAACTGTTTTTT. Translating it yields CASSPTQTHEKLFF.

This clone has just one count. The CDR3 DNA sequence: TGCGCCAGCAGCCAAGGACAGGCAGCTACCGGGGAGCTGTTTTTT. Protein product: CASSQGQAATGELFF. This chain links TRBV4-1 with TRBJ2-2, with a tentative D call TRBD1 (6 bases). The CDR3 has 15 amino acids. V lost 1 base to trimming and J lost 5 bases, with 11 bases between them. Germline lookup yields CDR1 MGHRA and CDR2 YSYEKL.

This sequence joins TRBV2 and TRBJ2-5, with TRBD2 identical over 9 bases. The CDR3 contains 15 residues. The germline V gene has CDR1 SNHLY and CDR2 FYNNEI. V shed 0 bases, J shed 4 bases, and the junction held 3 bases outside the gene matches. This chain's CDR3 is CASSEAGTSSETQYF. The CDR3 DNA follows: TGTGCCAGCAGTGAAGCCGGGACTAGCTCAGAGACCCAGTACTTC.

V usage is TRBV28 and J usage is TRBJ2-7; the match to TRBD1 covers 7 bases. The CDR3 spans 11 residues. Germline V gene lookup returns CDR1 MDHEN and CDR2 SYDVKM. J lost 4 bases, V lost 8 bases, and 2 bases had no gene match. The CDR3 here is CASGTDYEQYF. CDR3 coding DNA: TGTGCCAGCGGGACAGATTACGAGCAGTACTTC. The whole variable domain, filled in from reference TRBV28 and TRBJ2-7, reads DVKVTQSSRYLVKRTGEKVFLECVQDMDHENMFWYRQDPGLGLRLIYFSYDVKMKEKGDIPEGYSVSREKKERFSLILESASTNQTSMYLCASGTDYEQYFGPGTRLTVT.

The sample holds one count of this clone. V and J are TRBV7-8 and TRBJ2-7; TRBD2 aligns across 13 bases. With V trimmed by 1 base and J by 5 bases, 17 bases remained unmatched. CDR1 and CDR2 (germline): SGHVS, FQNEAQ. The CDR3 sequence is 20 residues long. CDR3 DNA sequence: TGTGCCAGCAGCTTAGTGCTGTGGACTAGCGGGGGTTTCCCCCTCGACGAGCAGTACTTC. It specifies CASSLVLWTSGGFPLDEQYF.

V and J are TRBV28 and TRBJ1-1, with D perhaps TRBD1 (5 bases). This CDR3 region has 16 residues. Germline V gene data show CDR1 as MDHEN and CDR2 as SYDVKM. Trimming took 3 bases from V and 2 from J, leaving 16 bases between them. CDR3 bases: TGTGCCAGCAGTTTCCGGGGCGCCGGGACTAACACTGAAGCTTTCTTT. Amino acids: CASSFRGAGTNTEAFF. The full variable domain, with the rest looked up from reference TRBV28 and TRBJ1-1, is DVKVTQSSRYLVKRTGEKVFLECVQDMDHENMFWYRQDPGLGLRLIYFSYDVKMKEKGDIPEGYSVSREKKERFSLILESASTNQTSMYLCASSFRGAGTNTEAFFGQGTRLTVV.

V and J are TRBV5-4 and TRBJ1-5, with TRBD1 matching 8 bases. V was clipped by 3 bases and J by 9 bases; unmatched bases: 5. This CDR3 has 13 residues. The germline gives CDR1 SGHNT, CDR2 YYREEE (reference sequence). The DNA of the CDR3 is TGTGCCAGCAGCTCAGCAGGGGGCGGGCCCCAGCATTTT. Protein product: CASSSAGGGPQHF. The whole variable domain, filled in from reference TRBV5-4 and TRBJ1-5, reads ETGVTQSPTHLIKTRGQQVTLRCSSQSGHNTVSWYQQALGQGPQFIFQYYREEENGRGNFPPRFSGLQFPNYSSELNVNALELDDSALYLCASSSAGGGPQHFGDGTRLSIL.

J is TRBJ1-4 and V is TRBV7-2; 8 nucleotides align to TRBD1. CDR1 is SGHTA, CDR2 FQGNSA, per germline. CDR3 length: 16 residues. J gave up 0 bases and V 1 base, and 1 base lay outside the gene matches. The CDR3 sequence: CASSLGDRTTNEKLFF. The CDR3 coding sequence is TGTGCCAGCAGCTTAGGGGACAGGACAACTAATGAAAAACTGTTTTTT.

The chain has TRBV6-4 and TRBJ2-1; 9 bases map to TRBD1. Germline V gives CDR1 MRHNA, CDR2 SNTAGT. The trim removed 0 bases at V and 3 bases at J, leaving 0 bases unmatched. The CDR3 has 15 amino acids. The CDR3 coding sequence is TGTGCCAGCAGTGACTCGACAGGGGGCTACAATGAGCAGTTCTTC. Protein sequence: CASSDSTGGYNEQFF.

The rearrangement links TRBV3-1 (or the pseudogene TRBV3-2) to TRBJ1-3; TRBD1 aligns across 8 bases. The CDR3 covers 16 residues. V was clipped by 0 bases and J by 3 bases; unmatched bases: 4. CDR1 LGHDT and CDR2 YNNKEL come from the germline V gene (reference sequence). The CDR3 DNA is TGTGCCAGCAGCCAAGAGCCAGGGGGCCTTGGAAACACCATATATTTT. Protein product: CASSQEPGGLGNTIYF.

CDR3 protein: CASSEIYTGTGELFF. Here the CDR3 DNA reads TGCGCCAGCAGCGAAATATATACAGGGACCGGGGAGCTGTTTTTT. The chain carries TRBV4-3 and TRBJ2-2, with a possible D match to TRBD1 (6 bases). V was cut by 5 bases and J by 5 bases, with 15 bases left in between. Germline V gene data show CDR1 as LGHNA and CDR2 as YSLEER. The CDR3 is 15 residues long.

V gene TRBV19 combines with J gene TRBJ2-5, with D tentatively TRBD2 (7 bases). Germline CDR1 LNHDA, CDR2 SQIVND (reference sequence). CDR3 length: 15 residues. V shed 3 bases and J shed 4 bases, with 15 bases lying between them. CDR3 protein: CASSMGTGGAETQYF. CDR3 DNA sequence: TGTGCCAGTAGTATGGGTACGGGGGGCGCAGAGACCCAGTACTTC. Drawing the rest from reference TRBV19 and TRBJ2-5, the complete variable domain is DGGITQSPKYLFRKEGQNVTLSCEQNLNHDAMYWYRQDPGQGLRLIYYSQIVNDFQKGDIAEGYSVSREKKESFPLTVTSAQKNPTAFYLCASSMGTGGAETQYFGPGTRLLVL.

This sequence joins TRBV4-3 and TRBJ2-1; possibly TRBD1 for D (5 bases). The V and J ends lost 0 bases and 5 bases respectively, with 17 bases between them. CDR1 and CDR2 (germline): LGHNA, YSLEER. CDR3 length equals 17 residues. The CDR3 DNA is TGCGCCAGCAGCCAAGAGCCCGCAGGGATTGTCCACAATGAGCAGTTCTTC. It encodes CASSQEPAGIVHNEQFF.

V usage is TRBV18 and J usage is TRBJ1-1, with a tentative D call TRBD1 (6 bases). The germline CDR1 and CDR2 sequences are KGHSH and LQKENI. CDR3 size: 14 residues. Deletions cut 5 bases from V and 5 bases from J, with 15 bases between. In nucleotides, the CDR3 is TGTGCCAGCTCAGCTCAGGGGTTCAGGACTGAAGCTTTCTTT. Protein: CASSAQGFRTEAFF.

V is TRBV12-3 or TRBV12-4 and J is TRBJ1-1, with D tentatively TRBD1 (5 bases). The CDR3 totals 13 residues. The V gene lost 6 bases and the J gene lost 6 bases, with 14 bases spanning the gap. The CDR3 DNA is TGTGCCAGCAGCCGTAGTTGGGGGGCTGAAGCTTTCTTT. This codes for CASSRSWGAEAFF.

The chain is built from TRBV4-1 and TRBJ2-3; the match to TRBD1 covers 12 bases. Germline trimming cut 3 bases from V and 14 bases from J; bases unmatched to any gene: 21. This CDR3 region has 18 residues. Germline assignment: CDR1 MGHRA and CDR2 YSYEKL. DNA for the CDR3: TGCGCCAGCAGCCAGAACGCGTGGGACAGGGGGCGAGGGGGGGATCTGTATTTT. It specifies CASSQNAWDRGRGGDLYF.

A single count supports this clone. The rearrangement uses TRBV6-5 and TRBJ1-6; D unresolved. Per the germline V gene, CDR1 is MNHEY and CDR2 is SVGAGI. With 0 bases removed from V and 5 bases from J, the gap between germline ends came to 11 bases. The CDR3 is made up of 16 amino acids. CDR3: CASSYSTGVHNSPLHF. In DNA form, the CDR3 reads TGTGCCAGCAGTTACTCGACCGGGGTTCATAATTCACCCCTCCACTTT.

The V gene is TRBV9, the J gene TRBJ2-6; D may be TRBD1 (5 bases). This CDR3 is built from 18 residues. Trimming cost V 0 bases and J 1 base, with 14 bases left between them. Germline V gene sequence: CDR1 SGDLS, CDR2 YYNGEE. The CDR3 sequence: CASSVGPGPGSGANVLTF. DNA for the CDR3: TGTGCCAGCAGCGTAGGACCGGGCCCAGGGTCTGGGGCCAACGTCCTGACTTTC.

Notes on this clone: The same CDR3 can be traced to other DNA sequences in this sample. The genes are TRBV18 and TRBJ1-2; TRBD1 agrees at 8 bases. Losses at the gene ends were 6 bases for V and 3 bases for J; bases not matched to a gene: 3. The germline gives CDR1 KGHSH, CDR2 LQKENI. This CDR3 is built from 13 residues. CDR3 in DNA: TGTGCCAGCTCCCCGGGACAGGACTATGGCTACACCTTC. Translating it yields CASSPGQDYGYTF.

The CDR3: CSVGGTGPEKLFF. The CDR3 DNA follows: TGCAGCGTCGGGGGGACAGGTCCTGAAAAACTGTTTTTT. This chain connects TRBV29-1 to TRBJ1-4; 8 positions match TRBD1. This CDR3 is 13 amino acids long. The germline V gene has CDR1 SQVTM and CDR2 ANQGSEA. V lost 6 bases to trimming and J lost 7 bases; unmatched junction nucleotides: 7.

The V gene is TRBV12-3 or TRBV12-4, the J gene TRBJ2-2; TRBD2 aligns across 8 bases. The CDR3 runs to 12 residues. After removal of 6 bases from V and 8 bases from J, the junction contained 2 bases not matched to a gene. Here the CDR3 DNA reads TGTGCCAGCAGAGCGGGGGTGGGGGAGCTGTTTTTT. Its translation is CASRAGVGELFF.

This clone was seen just once. The chain links TRBV28 to TRBJ1-6, with 8 bases aligning to TRBD1. The length of the CDR3 is 18 residues. CDR1 and CDR2 (germline): MDHEN, SYDVKM. Unmatched junction bases numbered 10, after V lost 3 bases and J lost 3 bases. The CDR3, as DNA: TGTGCCAGCAGTTTCCAGCAGGGGGCAGGGGACTATAATTCACCCCTCCACTTT. Translated, it gives CASSFQQGAGDYNSPLHF.